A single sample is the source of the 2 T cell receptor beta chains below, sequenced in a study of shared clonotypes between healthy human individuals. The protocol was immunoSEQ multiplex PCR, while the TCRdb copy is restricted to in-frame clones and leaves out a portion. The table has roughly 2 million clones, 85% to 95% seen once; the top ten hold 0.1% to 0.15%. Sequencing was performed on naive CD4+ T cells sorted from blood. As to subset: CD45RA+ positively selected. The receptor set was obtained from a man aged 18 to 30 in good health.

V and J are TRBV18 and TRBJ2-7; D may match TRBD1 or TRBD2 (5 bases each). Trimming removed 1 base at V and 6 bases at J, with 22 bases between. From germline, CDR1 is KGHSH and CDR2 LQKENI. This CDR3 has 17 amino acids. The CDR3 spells CASSPQSNPPGTGEQYF. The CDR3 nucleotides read TGTGCCAGCTCACCACAATCGAACCCCCCAGGGACCGGCGAGCAGTACTTC.

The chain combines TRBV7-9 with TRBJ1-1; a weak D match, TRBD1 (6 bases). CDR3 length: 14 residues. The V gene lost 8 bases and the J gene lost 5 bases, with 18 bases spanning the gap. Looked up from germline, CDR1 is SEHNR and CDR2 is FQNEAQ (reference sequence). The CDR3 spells CASRQLQGGTEAFF. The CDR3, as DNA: TGTGCCAGCCGCCAACTACAGGGAGGGACTGAAGCTTTCTTT. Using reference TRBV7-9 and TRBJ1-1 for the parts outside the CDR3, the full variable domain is DTGVSQNPRHKITKRGQNVTFRCDPISEHNRLYWYRQTLGQGPEFLTYFQNEAQLEKSRLLSDRFSAERPKGSFSTLEIQRTEQGDSAMYLCASRQLQGGTEAFFGQGTRLTVV.